The source of this T cell receptor beta chain is a study of immune cell composition in non-small cell lung cancer. Germline V gene lookup returns CDR1 MDHEN and CDR2 SYDVKM. The CDR3 has 14 amino acids. V shed 9 bases and J 2 bases; nucleotides not matched to a gene: 8. Using immunoSEQ multiplex PCR, the repertoire was profiled, and TCRdb retains in-frame clones only, with some absent. The sample consists of some 5,000 clones, roughly 76% of them appearing once. The chain combines TRBV28 with TRBJ2-7; 9 nucleotides match TRBD2. Sequenced: lung tumor tissue. This TCR derives from a human donor with non-small cell lung cancer. The CDR3 DNA sequence: TGTGCCAGTGGAGCGGGAGGTAAAACCTACGAGCAGTACTTC. Its protein product is CASGAGGKTYEQYF.